This T cell receptor (beta chain) was found in a study of beta chain features in type 1 diabetes. Whole-study results and caveats: High-TCR-expressing cells could be over-represented by cDNA sequencing. There was a moderate but significant shortening of TCRB CDR3s in all four CD4+ subsets of Type 1 diabetes patients.

CD45RO/CCR7/CD25/CD127/CD95/CD27 separated CD4+ naive, central memory, regulatory and stem cell-like memory cells by sorting. Sorted populations all had greater than 95% purity. The germline V gene has CDR1 LNHDA and CDR2 SQIVND (reference sequence). V was pared by 7 bases and J by 7 bases, with 15 bases of the junction left unmatched. CDR3 length equals 15 residues. This clone was found a few times. Its antigen is unknown. The whole isolated RNA underwent reverse transcription, so sequencing captured expressed TCRB transcripts. The repertoire was sequenced with immunoSEQ multiplex PCR; TCRdb's copy has only in-frame clones and lacks some. The top ten clones hold about 0.086% of a sample with 500,000 to 700,000 clones, about 14% of them seen once.

Sequenced material: naive CD4+ T cells from blood. The chain is built from TRBV19 and TRBJ1-2; TRBD1 agrees at 7 bases. This TCR came from a man aged 18 to 30 in good health. CDR3 DNA sequence: TGTGCCAGTATTCGAGAAAGGGGGCAGAAGGGTGGCTACACCTTC. Residues: CASIRERGQKGGYTF.